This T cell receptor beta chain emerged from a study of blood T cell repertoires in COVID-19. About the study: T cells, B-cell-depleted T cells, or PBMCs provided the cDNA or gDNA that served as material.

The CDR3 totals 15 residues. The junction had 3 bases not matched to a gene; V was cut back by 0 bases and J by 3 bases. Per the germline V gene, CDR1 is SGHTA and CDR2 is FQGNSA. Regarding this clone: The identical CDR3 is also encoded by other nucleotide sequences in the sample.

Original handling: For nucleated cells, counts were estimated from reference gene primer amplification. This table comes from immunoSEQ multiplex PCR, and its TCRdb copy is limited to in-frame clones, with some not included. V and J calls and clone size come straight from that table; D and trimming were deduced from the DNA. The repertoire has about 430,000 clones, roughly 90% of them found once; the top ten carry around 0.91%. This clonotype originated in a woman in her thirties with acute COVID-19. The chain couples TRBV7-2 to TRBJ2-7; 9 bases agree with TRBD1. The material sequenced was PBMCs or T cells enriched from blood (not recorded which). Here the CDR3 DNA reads TGTGCCAGCAGCTTAGCAGGGACAGGGAGCTACGAGCAGTACTTC. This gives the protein CASSLAGTGSYEQYF. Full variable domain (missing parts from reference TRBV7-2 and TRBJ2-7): GAGVSQSPSNKVTEKGKDVELRCDPISGHTALYWYRQSLGQGLEFLIYFQGNSAPDKSGLPSDRFSAERTGGSVSTLTIQRTQQEDSAVYLCASSLAGTGSYEQYFGPGTRLTVT.